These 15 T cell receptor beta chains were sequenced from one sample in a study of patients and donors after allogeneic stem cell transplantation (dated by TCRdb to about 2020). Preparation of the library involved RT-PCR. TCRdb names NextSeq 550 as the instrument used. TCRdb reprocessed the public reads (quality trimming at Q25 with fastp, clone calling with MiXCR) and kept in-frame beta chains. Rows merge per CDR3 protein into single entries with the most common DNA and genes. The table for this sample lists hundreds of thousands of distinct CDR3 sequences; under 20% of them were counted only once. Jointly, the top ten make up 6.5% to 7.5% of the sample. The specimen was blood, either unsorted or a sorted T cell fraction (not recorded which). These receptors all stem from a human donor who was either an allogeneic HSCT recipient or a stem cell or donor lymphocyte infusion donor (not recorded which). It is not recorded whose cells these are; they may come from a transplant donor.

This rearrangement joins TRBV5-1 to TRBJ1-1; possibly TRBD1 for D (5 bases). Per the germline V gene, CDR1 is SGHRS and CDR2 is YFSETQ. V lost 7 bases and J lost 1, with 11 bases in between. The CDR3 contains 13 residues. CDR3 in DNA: TGCGCCAGCGGGGGACTGGCGAACACTGAAGCTTTCTTT. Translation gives CASGGLANTEAFF.

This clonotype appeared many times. Here the CDR3 DNA reads TGTGCCAGCAGTTACGTCTCCTACAATGAGCAGTTCTTC. This codes for CASSYVSYNEQFF. The genes are TRBV12-3 or TRBV12-4 and TRBJ2-1; D remains ambiguous. The CDR3 extends over 13 amino acids. The germline V and J ends were trimmed by 4 bases and 0 bases, with 4 bases remaining between them.

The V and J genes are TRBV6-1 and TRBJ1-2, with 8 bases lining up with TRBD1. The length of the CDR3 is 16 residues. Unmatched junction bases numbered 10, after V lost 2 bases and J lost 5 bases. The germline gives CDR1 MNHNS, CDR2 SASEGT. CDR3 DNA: TGTGCCAGCAGTGAAAGCTTGGCGACAGGGGTTTATGGCTACACCTTC. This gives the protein CASSESLATGVYGYTF.

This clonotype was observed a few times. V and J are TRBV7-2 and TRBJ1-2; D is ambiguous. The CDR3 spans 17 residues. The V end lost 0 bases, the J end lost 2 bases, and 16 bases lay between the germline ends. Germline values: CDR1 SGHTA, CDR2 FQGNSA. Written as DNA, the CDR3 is TGTGCCAGCAGCTTAGCGCGGCTTAGGCGGCTAAACTATGGCTACACCTTC. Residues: CASSLARLRRLNYGYTF.

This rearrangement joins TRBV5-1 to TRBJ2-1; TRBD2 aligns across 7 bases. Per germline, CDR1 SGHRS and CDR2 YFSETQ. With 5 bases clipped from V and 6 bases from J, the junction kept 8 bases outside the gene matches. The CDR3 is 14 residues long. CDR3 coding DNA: TGCGCCAGCAGTGCCCTCCCGGGAGGCAATGAGCAGTTCTTC. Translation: CASSALPGGNEQFF. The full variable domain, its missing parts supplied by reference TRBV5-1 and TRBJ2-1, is KAGVTQTPRYLIKTRGQQVTLSCSPISGHRSVSWYQQTPGQGLQFLFEYFSETQRNKGNFPGRFSGRQFSNSRSEMNVSTLELGDSALYLCASSALPGGNEQFFGPGTRLTVL.

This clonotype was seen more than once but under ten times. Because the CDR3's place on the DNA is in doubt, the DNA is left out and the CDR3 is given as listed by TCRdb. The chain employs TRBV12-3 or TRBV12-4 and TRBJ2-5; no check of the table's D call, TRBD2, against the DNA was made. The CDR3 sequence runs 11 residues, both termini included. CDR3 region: CASSLAQAQYF.

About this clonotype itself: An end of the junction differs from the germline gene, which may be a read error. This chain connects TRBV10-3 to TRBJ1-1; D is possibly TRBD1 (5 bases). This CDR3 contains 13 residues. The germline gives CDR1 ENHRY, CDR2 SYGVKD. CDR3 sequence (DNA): TGTGCCATAGGCGGACCGGGAGGGACTGAAGCTTTTTTT. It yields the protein CAIGGPGGTEAFF.

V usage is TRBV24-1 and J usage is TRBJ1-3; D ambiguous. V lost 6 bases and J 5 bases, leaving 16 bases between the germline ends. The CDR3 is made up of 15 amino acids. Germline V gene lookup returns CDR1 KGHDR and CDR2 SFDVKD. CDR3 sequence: CATSIDPDGRNTIYF. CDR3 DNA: TGTGCCACCAGTATCGACCCGGATGGAAGAAACACCATATATTTT.

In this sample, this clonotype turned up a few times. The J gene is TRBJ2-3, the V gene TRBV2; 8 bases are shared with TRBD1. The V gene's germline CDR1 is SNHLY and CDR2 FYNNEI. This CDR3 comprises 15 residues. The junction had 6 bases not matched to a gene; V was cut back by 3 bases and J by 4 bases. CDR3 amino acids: CASSETGTGSDTQYF. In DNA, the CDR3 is TGTGCCAGCAGTGAGACCGGGACAGGCTCAGATACGCAGTATTTT. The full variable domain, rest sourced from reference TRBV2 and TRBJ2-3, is EPEVTQTPSHQVTQMGQEVILRCVPISNHLYFYWYRQILGQKVEFLVSFYNNEISEKSEIFDDQFSVERPDGSNFTLKIRSTKLEDSAMYFCASSETGTGSDTQYFGPGTRLTVL.

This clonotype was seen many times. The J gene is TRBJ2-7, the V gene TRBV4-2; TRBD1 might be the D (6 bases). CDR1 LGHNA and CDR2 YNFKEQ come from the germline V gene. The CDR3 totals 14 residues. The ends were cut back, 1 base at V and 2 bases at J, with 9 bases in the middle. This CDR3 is CASSQGQAAYEQYF. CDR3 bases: TGTGCCAGCAGCCAAGGACAGGCCGCCTACGAGCAGTACTTC.

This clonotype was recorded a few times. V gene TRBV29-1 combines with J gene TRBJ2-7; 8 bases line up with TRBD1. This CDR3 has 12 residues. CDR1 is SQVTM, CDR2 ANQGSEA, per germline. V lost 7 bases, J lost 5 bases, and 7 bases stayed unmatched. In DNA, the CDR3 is TGCAGCGCCGAGACAGGGGCCGACGAGCAGTACTTC. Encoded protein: CSAETGADEQYF.

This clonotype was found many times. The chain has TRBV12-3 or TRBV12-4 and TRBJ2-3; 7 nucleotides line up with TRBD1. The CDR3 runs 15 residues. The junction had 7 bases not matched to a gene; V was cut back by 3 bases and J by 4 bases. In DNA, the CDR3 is TGTGCCAGCAGTTTCTCGAGACAGGGCCCAGATACGCAGTATTTT. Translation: CASSFSRQGPDTQYF.

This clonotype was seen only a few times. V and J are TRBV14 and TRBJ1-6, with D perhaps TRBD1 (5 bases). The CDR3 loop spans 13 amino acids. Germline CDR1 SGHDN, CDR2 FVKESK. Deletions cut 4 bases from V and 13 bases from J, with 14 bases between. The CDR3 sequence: CASSRRDPTPLHF. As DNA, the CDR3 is TGTGCCAGCAGCCGCAGGGACCCAACGCCCCTCCACTTT.

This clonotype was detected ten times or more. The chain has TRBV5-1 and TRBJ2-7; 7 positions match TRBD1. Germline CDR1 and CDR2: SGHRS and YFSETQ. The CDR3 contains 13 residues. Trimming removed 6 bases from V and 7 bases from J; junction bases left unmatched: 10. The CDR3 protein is CASTGQYEFEQYF. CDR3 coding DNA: TGCGCCAGCACGGGACAGTATGAATTTGAGCAGTACTTC.

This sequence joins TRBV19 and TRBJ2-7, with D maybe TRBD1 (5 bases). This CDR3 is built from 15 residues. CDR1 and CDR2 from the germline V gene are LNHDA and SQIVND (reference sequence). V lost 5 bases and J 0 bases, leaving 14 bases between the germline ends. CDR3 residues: CASSPPWTSSYEQYF. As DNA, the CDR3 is TGTGCCAGTAGTCCCCCGTGGACAAGCTCCTACGAGCAGTACTTC. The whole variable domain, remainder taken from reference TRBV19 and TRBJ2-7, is DGGITQSPKYLFRKEGQNVTLSCEQNLNHDAMYWYRQDPGQGLRLIYYSQIVNDFQKGDIAEGYSVSREKKESFPLTVTSAQKNPTAFYLCASSPPWTSSYEQYFGPGTRLTVT.